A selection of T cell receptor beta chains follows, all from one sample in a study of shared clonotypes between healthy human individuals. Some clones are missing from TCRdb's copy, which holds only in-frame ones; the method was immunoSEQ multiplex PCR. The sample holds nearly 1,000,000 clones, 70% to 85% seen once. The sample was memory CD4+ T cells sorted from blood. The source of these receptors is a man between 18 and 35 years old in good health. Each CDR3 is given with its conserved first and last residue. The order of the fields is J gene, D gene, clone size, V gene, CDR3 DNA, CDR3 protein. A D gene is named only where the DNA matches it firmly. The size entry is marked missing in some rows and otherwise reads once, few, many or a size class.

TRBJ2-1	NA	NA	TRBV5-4	TGTGCCAGCAGCTCGGGGATTCTCGACAATGAGCAGTTCTTC	CASSSGILDNEQFF
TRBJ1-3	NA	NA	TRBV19	TGTGCCAGTAGTGGACAGTTGGGGGAGATATATTTT	CASSGQLGEIYF
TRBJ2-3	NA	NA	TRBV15	TGTGCCACCAGCAGAGATAAACCTGGGCCAGGGAGGACAGATACGCAGTATTTT	CATSRDKPGPGRTDTQYF
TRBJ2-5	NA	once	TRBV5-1	TGCGCCAGCCATCGACACACACAAGAGACCCAGTACTTC	CASHRHTQETQYF
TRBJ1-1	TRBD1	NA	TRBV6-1	TGTGCCAGCAGCCCCAGGGGGTTAATGAACACTGAAGCTTTCTTT	CASSPRGLMNTEAFF
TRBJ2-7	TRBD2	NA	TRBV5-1	TGCGCCAGCAGCCTGATAGCGGGAGGAGTGGAGCAGTACTTC	CASSLIAGGVEQYF
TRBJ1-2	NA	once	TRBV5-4	TGTGCCAGCAGTTTGACAGCCGGGGGGTATGGCTACACCTTC	CASSLTAGGYGYTF
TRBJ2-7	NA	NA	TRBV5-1	TGCGCCAGCAGCTTGGACTATTCCTACGAGCAGTACTTC	CASSLDYSYEQYF
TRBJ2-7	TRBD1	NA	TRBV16	TGTGCCAGCAGCCGGGCGGACAGGGGGTCCTACGAGCAGTACTTC	CASSRADRGSYEQYF
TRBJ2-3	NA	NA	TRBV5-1	TGCGCCAGCAGCTTGAGAGTAGCCACAGATACGCAGTATTTT	CASSLRVATDTQYF
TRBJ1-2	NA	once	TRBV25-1	TGTGCCAGCAGTGACGGGGTGGGTGGCTATGGCTACACCTTC	CASSDGVGGYGYTF
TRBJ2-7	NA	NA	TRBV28	TGTGCCAGCAGTTTACTCGTGGCTTACGAGCAGTACTTC	CASSLLVAYEQYF
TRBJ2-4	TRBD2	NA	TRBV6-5	TGTGCCAGCAAGGGCGGGGGGATAGCCAAAAACATTCAGTACTTC	CASKGGGIAKNIQYF
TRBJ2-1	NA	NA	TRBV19	TGTGCCAGCAGGAGCGGCAGGGAAAAGGAGCAGTTCTTC	CASRSGREKEQFF
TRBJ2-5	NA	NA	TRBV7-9	TGTGCCAGCAGCCTAATCCAGACAGGCCAAGAGACCCAGTACTTC	CASSLIQTGQETQYF
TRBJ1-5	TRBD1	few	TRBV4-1	TGCGCCAGCAGCCAAGAACGACAGGGGGTCCAGCCCCAGCATTTT	CASSQERQGVQPQHF
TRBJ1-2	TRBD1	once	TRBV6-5	TGTGCCAGCAGTTACTCTGGGACAGGGGTAAAGGGCTACACCTTC	CASSYSGTGVKGYTF
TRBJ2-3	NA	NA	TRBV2	TGTGCCAGCAGTGGGGGCGGGGATACGCAGTATTTT	CASSGGGDTQYF
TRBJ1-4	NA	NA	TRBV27	TGTGCCAGCAGGCGCCTCCCAGGGGCAACTAATGAAAAACTGTTTTTT	CASRRLPGATNEKLFF
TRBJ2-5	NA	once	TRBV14	TGTGCCAGCAGCGCTCAGGGCATCCAAGTGGAGACCCAGTACTTC	CASSAQGIQVETQYF
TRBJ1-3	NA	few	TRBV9	TGTGCCAGCAGCCCTCGGCCGGGGGCCGGAAACACCATATATTTT	CASSPRPGAGNTIYF
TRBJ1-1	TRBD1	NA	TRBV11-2	TGTGCCAGCAGCTTAGCGGGACAGGGTGACACTGAAGCTTTCTTT	CASSLAGQGDTEAFF
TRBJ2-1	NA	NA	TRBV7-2	TGTGCCAGCAGCCGCCTAGGAATGTACAATGAGCAGTTCTTC	CASSRLGMYNEQFF
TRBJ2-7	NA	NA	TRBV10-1	TGCGCCAGCAGTGCTGGACAGAGCTACGAGCAGTACTTC	CASSAGQSYEQYF
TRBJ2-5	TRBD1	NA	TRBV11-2	TGTGCCAGCAGCTTTACAGACAGACAGGGATGGAGGTATGGAGAGACCCAGTACTTC	CASSFTDRQGWRYGETQYF
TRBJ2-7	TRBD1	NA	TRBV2	TGTGCCAGCAGGAGGTCCGTACAGGGGTCCTACGAGCAGTACTTC	CASRRSVQGSYEQYF
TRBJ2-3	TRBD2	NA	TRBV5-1	TGCGCCAGCTCCGGGACTACCTCTAGCACAGATACGCAGTATTTT	CASSGTTSSTDTQYF
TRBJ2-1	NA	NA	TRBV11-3	TGTGCCAGCAGCCAAGACCGTGACAATGAGCAGTTCTTC	CASSQDRDNEQFF
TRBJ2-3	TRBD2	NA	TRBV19	TGTGCCAGTAGTATCGCGCGGGGGGGAGCGGATACGCAGTATTTT	CASSIARGGADTQYF
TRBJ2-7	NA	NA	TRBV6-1	TGTGCCAGCAGTGACTGGAGCTCCTACGAGCAGTACTTC	CASSDWSSYEQYF